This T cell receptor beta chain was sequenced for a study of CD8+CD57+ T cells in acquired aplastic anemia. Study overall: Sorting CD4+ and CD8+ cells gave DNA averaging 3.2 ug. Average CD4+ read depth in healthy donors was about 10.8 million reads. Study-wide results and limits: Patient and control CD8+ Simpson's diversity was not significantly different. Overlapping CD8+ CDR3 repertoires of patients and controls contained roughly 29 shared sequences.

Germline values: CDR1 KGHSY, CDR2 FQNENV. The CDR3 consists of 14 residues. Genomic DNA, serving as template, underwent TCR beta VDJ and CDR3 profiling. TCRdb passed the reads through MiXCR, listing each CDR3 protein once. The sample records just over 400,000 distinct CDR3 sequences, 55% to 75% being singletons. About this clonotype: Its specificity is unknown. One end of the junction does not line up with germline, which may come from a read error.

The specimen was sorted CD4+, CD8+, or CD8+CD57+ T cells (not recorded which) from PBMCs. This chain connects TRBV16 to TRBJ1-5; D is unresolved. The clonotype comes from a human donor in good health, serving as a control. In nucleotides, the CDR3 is TGTGCCAGCAGCCAAAAGGTAAGCAATCAGCCCCAGCACTTT. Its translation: CASSQKVSNQPQHF.